A single TCR beta chain is shown here with its context. These data belong to a study of blood T cell repertoires in COVID-19. Study background: Material from acute and convalescent COVID-19 was sourced from the United States, Italy and Spain. PBMCs, B-cell-depleted T cells, or T cells were the source of the cDNA or gDNA that made up the material.

Generated by immunoSEQ multiplex PCR, the TCRdb table keeps only in-frame clones and is missing some. The sample carries approximately 250,000 clones, roughly 86% recorded once. After removal of 6 bases from V and 2 bases from J, the junction contained 7 bases not matched to a gene. The CDR3 has 15 amino acids. Per germline, CDR1 SEHNR and CDR2 FQNEAQ (reference sequence). This sequence originates from a woman aged 60 to 75 who had recovered from COVID-19. Sequencing used peripheral blood. The chain employs TRBV7-9 and TRBJ2-7; 10 positions agree with TRBD1. CDR3 in amino acids: CASSRQGALTYEQYF. DNA of the CDR3: TGTGCCAGCAGTCGACAGGGGGCGCTTACCTACGAGCAGTACTTC.